What follows are 30 T cell receptor beta chains derived from one specimen sequenced in a study of human T cells and chemical hapten exposure. Specified time point: patch test 2, 6 weeks after DPC sensitization. Treatment denoted: therapeutic diphenylcyclopropenone sensitization with weekly scalp DPC. TCRdb passed the RACE reads through MiXCR, listing each CDR3 protein once. The sample holds under 90,000 distinct CDR3 sequences, 8.5% seen once. Sequences were derived from whole blood, sampled in connection with sensitization to the hapten diphenylcyclopropenone (DPC). Source of these receptors: a woman between 50 and 59 years old with alopecia areata. Some clones in this sample may be carry-over from other donors' samples.

In this sample, this clonotype turned up many times. The chain couples TRBV5-1 to TRBJ2-7; TRBD1 matches at 8 bases. The CDR3 has 15 residues. J lost 5 bases, V lost 4 bases, and 11 bases had no gene match. Germline-derived CDR1 and CDR2 are SGHRS and YFSETQ. The CDR3 region is CASSTTGGNPNEQYF. The CDR3 nucleotides are TGCGCCAGCAGCACCACAGGGGGAAATCCGAACGAGCAGTACTTC.

J is TRBJ2-2 and V is TRBV4-2; 8 positions match TRBD2. Germline lookup yields CDR1 LGHNA and CDR2 YNFKEQ. V dropped 0 bases and J dropped 3; count of bases not matched to a gene: 12. CDR3 length: 19 residues. CDR3: CASSQELLGSGSYTGELFF. For the CDR3, the DNA is TGTGCCAGCAGCCAAGAACTATTGGGCAGCGGGAGTTACACCGGGGAGCTGTTTTTT.

The chain uses TRBV20-1 and TRBJ1-2, with D unclear. V lost 3 bases and J lost 0, with 8 bases in between. Per the germline V gene, CDR1 is DFQATT and CDR2 is SNEGSKA (reference sequence). The CDR3 runs to 13 residues. This chain's CDR3 is CSARAAPNYGYTF. CDR3 nucleotide sequence: TGCAGTGCTAGGGCAGCTCCTAACTATGGCTACACCTTC.

The chain links TRBV5-4 to TRBJ2-5, with 7 bases matching TRBD1. Trimming cost V 5 bases and J 5 bases; bases outside gene matches: 9. The CDR3 contains 14 residues. The germline V gene has CDR1 SGHNT and CDR2 YYREEE (reference sequence). CDR3 DNA sequence: TGTGCCAGCAGTCTGGGGACAGCGGCGGAGACCCAGTACTTC. The encoded protein is CASSLGTAAETQYF.

V usage is TRBV20-1 and J usage is TRBJ1-2; D ambiguous. V lost 4 bases to trimming and J lost 4 bases, with 19 bases between them. This CDR3 region has 15 residues. The V gene's germline CDR1 is DFQATT and CDR2 SNEGSKA (reference sequence). CDR3 sequence: CSAIPRYEGAYGYTF. The CDR3 DNA reads as TGCAGTGCTATCCCTCGGTACGAGGGAGCCTATGGCTACACCTTC.

This clonotype occurred a few times. The V call is TRBV20-1, the J call TRBJ2-7; 7 nucleotides align to TRBD1. This CDR3 is 14 amino acids long. The germline CDR1 and CDR2 sequences are DFQATT and SNEGSKA (reference sequence). With V trimmed by 3 bases and J by 1 base, 6 bases remained unmatched. CDR3 DNA sequence: TGCAGTGCTAGGAGGGACAGCCGATCCTACGAGCAGTACTTC. Protein product: CSARRDSRSYEQYF.

This clonotype rates as medium-sized (0.01 to 0.1%). This chain links TRBV30 with TRBJ2-7; no reliable D call. The CDR3 extends over 13 amino acids. CDR1 is GTSNPN and CDR2 is SVGIG in the germline V gene (reference sequence). With 8 bases removed from V and 3 bases from J, the gap between germline ends came to 17 bases. This chain's CDR3 is CAQGGRTRYEQYF. As DNA, the CDR3 is TGTGCCCAAGGCGGACGCACCCGCTACGAGCAGTACTTC.

Only a few counts were recorded for this clonotype. A read error may produce the germline difference seen at one junction end. DNA of the CDR3: TGTGTCAGCCGGACAGGGGGTTTTGGCTACACCTTC. Protein sequence: CVSRTGGFGYTF. The chain employs TRBV2 and TRBJ1-2; 10 bases line up with TRBD1. Germline loops: CDR1 SNHLY, CDR2 FYNNEI. The length of the CDR3 is 12 residues.

The J gene is TRBJ1-5, the V gene TRBV12-3 or TRBV12-4; D uncertain. The CDR3 has 14 residues. Deletions cut 3 bases from V and 1 base from J, with 7 bases between. In DNA form, the CDR3 reads TGTGCCAGCAGTTTTGGGGAGAGCAATCAGCCCCAGCATTTT. Translated, it gives CASSFGESNQPQHF.

With regard to this clonotype: Just one base apart from a much larger clone, this may be a read error. The CDR3 does not end in the conserved phenylalanine or tryptophan, so this is likely a read error. The chain has TRBV6-5 and TRBJ1-1, with D uncertain. Per germline, CDR1 MNHEY and CDR2 SVGAGI. This CDR3 is built from 16 residues. V shed 5 bases and J shed 1 base, with 17 bases lying between them. CDR3 nucleotide sequence: TGTGCCAGCAGTCCCTCCTCGGTCGCGGGGAACACTGAAGCTTTCTTA. Its translation: CASSPSSVAGNTEAFL.

This clonotype showed up just a few times. The V call is TRBV3-1, the J call TRBJ2-7; TRBD2 aligns across 8 bases. This CDR3 region has 15 residues. The V gene's germline CDR1 is LGHDT and CDR2 YNNKEL (reference sequence). The V gene end was trimmed by 4 bases and the J gene end by 2 bases; junction bases not matched to a gene: 7. Written as DNA, the CDR3 is TGTGCCAGCAGCCTGGGGAGCGGGGGTGCCTACGAGCAGTACTTC. This encodes CASSLGSGGAYEQYF.

This clonotype showed up just a few times. The CDR3 spells CASSYTGSAKNIQYF. In DNA, the CDR3 is TGTGCCAGCAGTTATACAGGGTCAGCCAAAAACATTCAGTACTTC. The chain employs TRBV28 and TRBJ2-4, with D perhaps TRBD1 (6 bases). CDR3 length: 15 amino acids. Trimming left V 4 bases short and J 0 bases short, with 10 bases between. Germline CDR1 reads MDHEN; CDR2 reads SYDVKM.

The chain carries TRBV5-1 and TRBJ2-7; 10 bases are shared with TRBD1. CDR1 and CDR2 from the germline V gene are SGHRS and YFSETQ. The CDR3 contains 14 residues. After removal of 4 bases from V and 1 base from J, the junction contained 2 bases not matched to a gene. In DNA, the CDR3 is TGCGCCAGCAGCATGGGACAGGGGTCCTACGAGCAGTACTTC. The encoded protein is CASSMGQGSYEQYF.

This clonotype was counted at least ten times. The chain combines TRBV2 with TRBJ1-4; TRBD1 matches 7 bases. V was pared by 6 bases and J by 7 bases, with 2 bases of the junction left unmatched. The V gene's germline CDR1 is SNHLY and CDR2 FYNNEI. CDR3 length: 12 amino acids. This chain's CDR3 is CASRTGFEKLFF. The CDR3 DNA follows: TGTGCCAGCAGGACAGGGTTTGAAAAACTGTTTTTT.

This clonotype was counted at least ten times. V is TRBV20-1 and J is TRBJ2-3; no firm D call. This CDR3 has 14 residues. From germline, CDR1 is DFQATT and CDR2 SNEGSKA (reference sequence). Deletions cut 3 bases from V and 2 bases from J, with 12 bases between. The CDR3 sequence: CSARGSPLTDTQYF. Here the CDR3 DNA reads TGCAGTGCTAGGGGTAGCCCCCTCACAGATACGCAGTATTTT.

This clonotype has a handful of counts. The chain couples TRBV11-1 to TRBJ1-4; 11 bases are shared with TRBD1. From germline, CDR1 is SGHAT and CDR2 FQDESV (reference sequence). J was trimmed by 8 bases and V by 4 bases; bases with no gene match: 3. The CDR3 has 14 residues. The chain's CDR3 is CASSSDRGQEKLFF. The CDR3 DNA reads TGTGCCAGCAGCTCGGACAGGGGGCAAGAAAAACTGTTTTTT.

The chain has TRBV6-1 and TRBJ1-5; perhaps TRBD1 as D (5 bases). V dropped 7 bases and J dropped 3 bases, with 10 bases sitting between them. The CDR3 has 13 residues. Germline loops: CDR1 MNHNS, CDR2 SASEGT. The CDR3 nucleotides read TGTGCCAGCACCTTGACAGACAATCAGCCCCAGCATTTT. It specifies CASTLTDNQPQHF.

This rearrangement joins TRBV5-4 to TRBJ2-3; tentatively, D is TRBD2 (6 bases). The V end lost 4 bases, the J end lost 4 bases, and 13 bases lay between the germline ends. The CDR3 is 14 amino acids. The germline V gene has CDR1 SGHNT and CDR2 YYREEE (reference sequence). CDR3 nucleotide sequence: TGTGCCAGCAGCCTGGGGCGGGGCGCAGATACGCAGTATTTT. Amino acids: CASSLGRGADTQYF.

The chain couples TRBV20-1 to TRBJ2-6; tentatively, D is TRBD1 (5 bases). With 1 base removed from V and 0 bases from J, the gap between germline ends came to 7 bases. The CDR3 is 15 residues long. Looked up from germline, CDR1 is DFQATT and CDR2 is SNEGSKA (reference sequence). The CDR3 DNA is TGCAGTGCTAGAGCTACAGGCTCTGGGGCCAACGTCCTGACTTTC. Its protein is CSARATGSGANVLTF.

This clonotype was picked up many times. This chain joins TRBV4-2 and TRBJ1-4, with TRBD1 matching 11 bases. Germline V lookup: CDR1 LGHNA, CDR2 YNFKEQ. The ends lost 0 bases at V and 1 base at J; junction bases unmatched: 1. The CDR3 consists of 17 residues. CDR3 in DNA: TGTGCCAGCAGCCAAGAGGGACAGGGGGGAACTAATGAAAAACTGTTTTTT. This sequence encodes CASSQEGQGGTNEKLFF.

This clonotype has just one count. A much more abundant neighbour one base away suggests this may be a read error. This chain joins TRBV6-2 or TRBV6-3 and TRBJ2-1; D gene unclear. V was pared by 4 bases and J by 7 bases, with 14 bases between. Looked up from germline, CDR1 is MNHEY and CDR2 is SVGEGT. The length of the CDR3 is 14 residues. The CDR3 coding sequence is TGTGCCAGCAGTTTGGACCGGTGGCGAAATGAGCAGTTCTTC. This gives the protein CASSLDRWRNEQFF.

This clonotype has a handful of counts. The chain is built from TRBV7-2 and TRBJ2-3, with 10 bases fitting TRBD2. The CDR3 extends over 15 amino acids. Germline lookup yields CDR1 SGHTA and CDR2 FQGNSA. The V and J ends lost 6 bases and 4 bases, in that order; junction bases with no gene match: 7. In nucleotides, the CDR3 is TGTGCCAGCAGTATCCCGGGGACTAGCGCAGATACGCAGTATTTT. It specifies CASSIPGTSADTQYF.

This clonotype has a count of ten or more. The chain couples TRBV7-6 to TRBJ2-5, with TRBD1 matching 7 bases. V lost 3 bases, J lost 5 bases, and 9 bases stayed unmatched. The CDR3 sequence is 15 residues long. Germline CDR1 is SGHVS and CDR2 is FNYEAQ. In nucleotides, the CDR3 is TGTGCCAGCAGCTTTTTTACAGGGGCCTGGGAGACCCAGTACTTC. It translates to CASSFFTGAWETQYF.

This clonotype was observed a handful of times. This chain connects TRBV6-2 or TRBV6-3 to TRBJ1-1; no definite D call. Germline loops: CDR1 MNHEY, CDR2 SVGEGT. CDR3 size: 11 residues. V was cut by 4 bases and J by 4 bases, with 4 bases left in between. CDR3 nucleotides: TGTGCCAGCAGTTTTCTCACTGAAGCTTTCTTT. Encoded protein: CASSFLTEAFF.

This clonotype was detected a few times. The CDR3 nucleotides read TGTGCCAGCAGTGTGGACTCCTACGAGCAGTACTTC. Amino acid sequence: CASSVDSYEQYF. The chain uses TRBV7-2 and TRBJ2-7; D unresolved. V dropped 6 bases and J dropped 0 bases, with 6 bases sitting between them. Germline V CDR1 and CDR2: SGHTA, FQGNSA. CDR3 length equals 12 residues.

This clonotype was found many times. The chain joins TRBV4-3 to TRBJ1-1; D perhaps matches TRBD1 (5 bases). This CDR3 has 14 residues. Germline values: CDR1 LGHNA, CDR2 YSLEER. Trimming stripped 0 bases from V and 4 bases from J, with 9 bases between. In DNA form, the CDR3 reads TGCGCCAGCAGCCAAGATTGGAGGGGCACTGAAGCTTTCTTT. It codes for CASSQDWRGTEAFF.

This clonotype was seen only a few times. The chain links TRBV25-1 to TRBJ1-1; D is undetermined. This CDR3 spans 12 amino acids. Trimming removed 6 bases from V and 10 bases from J, with 15 bases in between. The V gene's germline CDR1 is MGHDK and CDR2 SYGVNS. CDR3 DNA sequence: TGTGCCAGCAGACAAAGTTCGGAGGGAGCTTTCTTT. It specifies CASRQSSEGAFF.

This clonotype was seen a few times. The chain couples TRBV10-3 to TRBJ2-1; TRBD1 agrees at 7 bases. Trimming took 7 bases from V and 4 from J; bases not matched to a gene: 4. The germline V gene encodes CDR1 ENHRY and CDR2 SYGVKD. The CDR3 sequence is 13 residues long. The chain's CDR3 is CAITPDRYNEQFF. Written as DNA, the CDR3 is TGTGCCATCACCCCGGACAGGTACAATGAGCAGTTCTTC.

With regard to this clonotype: Mismatch with germline at one junction end may stem from a read error. The chain employs TRBV27 and TRBJ1-6; perhaps TRBD1 as D (6 bases). Germline CDR1 and CDR2: MNHEY and SMNVEV (reference sequence). The length of the CDR3 is 15 residues. The CDR3: CASSTKGGINTPLHF. The DNA of the CDR3 is TGTGCCAGCAGTACCAAAGGGGGGATTAATACACCCCTCCACTTT.

J is TRBJ1-2 and V is TRBV5-1; maybe TRBD1 (5 bases). Germline CDR1 and CDR2: SGHRS and YFSETQ. V shed 4 bases and J shed 3 bases, with 13 bases lying between them. The CDR3 has 14 residues. This CDR3 reads CASSRGREDYGYTF. The CDR3 DNA reads as TGCGCCAGCAGCCGGGGACGGGAGGACTATGGCTACACCTTC. The full variable domain, its missing parts supplied by reference TRBV5-1 and TRBJ1-2, is KAGVTQTPRYLIKTRGQQVTLSCSPISGHRSVSWYQQTPGQGLQFLFEYFSETQRNKGNFPGRFSGRQFSNSRSEMNVSTLELGDSALYLCASSRGREDYGYTFGSGTRLTVV.